This TCR beta chain came from a study of cytomegalovirus exposure and HLA in healthy donors. Repertoires were generated with immunoSEQ multiplex PCR, while TCRdb's copy carries only in-frame clones and drops some. The data show around 60,000 clones, 85% to 95% seen once. Comment on this clone: The antigen is not known.

The CDR3 is 16 residues long. Findings and limits, study-wide: Rare TCR sequences dominated, though some public TCRs recurred in many donors. A subsequent analysis found that TCR clusters from the first cohort also tended to co-occur in the 120 validation repertoires, with about 94% of cluster scores above 0.

This TCR was recovered from a woman in her late teens or twenties in good health and CMV-seropositive. Sequencing was performed on PBMCs. The chain recombines TRBV21-1 with TRBJ2-5; the table gives TRBD2 as D, unverified against the DNA. TRBV21-1 constitutes a pseudogene. The CDR3 nucleotides read TGTGCCAGCAGCAAAGTAACTAGCGGGCTGGGGGAGACCCAGTACTTC. Translated: CASSKVTSGLGETQYF.